This T cell receptor beta chain comes out of a study of beta chain features in type 1 diabetes. The ends lost 3 bases at V and 6 bases at J; junction bases unmatched: 6. CDR1 LGHNA and CDR2 YNFKEQ come from the germline V gene. The CDR3 is 15 amino acids. Expressed TCRB transcripts got sequenced, as all isolated RNA was reverse transcribed. Libraries were prepared by immunoSEQ multiplex PCR; TCRdb keeps only in-frame clonotypes and omits some of them. The sample has 970,000 or so clones; under 20% are singletons. Regarding the study as a whole: Within the patient group, naive, central memory and Treg TCRB repertoires appeared more similar to each other than within healthy donors.

This clone was picked up a small number of times. Its antigen is as yet unknown. Every single donor gave one heparinised blood draw, and these averaged approximately 100 mL. Via the markers CD45RO/CCR7/CD25/CD127/CD95/CD27, stem cell-like memory, regulatory, central memory and naive CD4+ cells were sorted. This TCR was recovered from a young woman in good health. Specimen: naive CD4+ T cells from blood. This chain links TRBV4-2 with TRBJ1-5; 9 bases match TRBD1. The CDR3 sequence: CASSQDTQGAQPQHF. The CDR3 DNA sequence: TGTGCCAGCAGCCAGGATACACAGGGGGCTCAGCCCCAGCATTTT.